The clone carrying this T cell receptor beta chain is termed medium-sized. Germline CDR1 is SQVTM and CDR2 is ANQGSEA. The CDR3 totals 11 residues. The ends were cut back, 7 bases at V and 7 bases at J, with 13 bases in the middle. The data were obtained in a study of T cell changes during pregnancy in multiple sclerosis. Here immunoSEQ multiplex PCR was the method, and the copy in TCRdb shows in-frame clones only, minus some. The sample shows tens of thousands of clones, around nine tenths of them seen only once. This clonotype was sampled from a female donor with multiple sclerosis, enrolled in a pregnancy study. Sequences were derived from CD8+ T cells from peripheral blood mononuclear cells, sampled before pregnancy. V usage is TRBV29-1 and J usage is TRBJ1-2, with TRBD1 as a possible D gene (5 bases). In DNA form, the CDR3 reads TGCAGCGCTGGAGGAGGGGTTGGCTACACCTTC. Translating it yields CSAGGGVGYTF.